Shown below are 16 T cell receptor beta chains from a single sample sequenced in a study of T cell responses to AZD1222 COVID-19 vaccine. TCRdb's copy holds only in-frame clones and misses some; the assay was immunoSEQ multiplex PCR. The sample lists roughly 150,000 clones; about 90% were seen once. Sequencing was performed on peripheral blood, taken 28 days after the second AZD1222 dose. These receptors were obtained from an adult who received the AZD1222 COVID-19 vaccine.

The chain has TRBV28 and TRBJ2-2; 11 nucleotides align to TRBD1. Germline CDR1 is MDHEN and CDR2 is SYDVKM. This CDR3 has 16 amino acids. Trimming removed 5 bases from V and 6 bases from J; junction bases left unmatched: 8. CDR3 coding DNA: TGTGCCAGCAGTCCCCCGGACAGGGGGCAAGCCGGGGAGCTGTTTTTT. Translated, it gives CASSPPDRGQAGELFF.

The chain uses TRBV19 and TRBJ1-1; D perhaps matches TRBD1 (5 bases). Germline lookup yields CDR1 LNHDA and CDR2 SQIVND (reference sequence). The CDR3 is 14 amino acids. The V end lost 3 bases, the J end lost 6 bases, and 14 bases lay between the germline ends. CDR3 region: CASSIEGSIAEAFF. The CDR3 DNA reads TGTGCCAGTAGTATCGAGGGGAGTATCGCTGAAGCTTTCTTT.

The chain combines TRBV3-1 (or the pseudogene TRBV3-2) with TRBJ1-4, with D unclear. The CDR3 extends over 12 amino acids. CDR1 is LGHDT and CDR2 is YNNKEL in the germline V gene (reference sequence). V gave up 0 bases and J gave up 8 bases, with 4 bases separating them. The CDR3 DNA is TGTGCCAGCAGCCAAGATTTCGAAAAACTGTTTTTT. Translated, it gives CASSQDFEKLFF.

As regards this clone: The junction departs from germline at one end; a sequencing error may be responsible. This chain connects TRBV19 to TRBJ1-1; 8 positions match TRBD1. Germline V CDR1 and CDR2: LNHDA, SQIVND (reference sequence). This CDR3 region has 18 residues. The CDR3 protein is CASSLDRDRSYLNTEAFF. CDR3 nucleotides: TGTGCCAGTAGTCTAGACCGGGACAGGTCGTACTTGAACACTGAAGCTTTCTTT.

The chain combines TRBV4-2 with TRBJ1-2; D perhaps matches TRBD1 (6 bases). Germline CDR1 reads LGHNA; CDR2 reads YNFKEQ. This CDR3 region has 15 residues. V was trimmed by 4 bases and J by 4 bases, leaving 16 bases between them. CDR3 protein: CASSPMGGAGYGYTF. The CDR3 DNA follows: TGTGCCAGCAGCCCAATGGGGGGCGCGGGCTATGGCTACACCTTC.

This sequence joins TRBV19 and TRBJ1-1; possibly TRBD1 for D (5 bases). The CDR3 spans 13 residues. Trimming cost V 3 bases and J 4 bases, with 9 bases left between them. Germline V gene sequence: CDR1 LNHDA, CDR2 SQIVND (reference sequence). The chain's CDR3 is CASSMGGATEAFF. The CDR3 DNA is TGTGCCAGTAGTATGGGAGGGGCCACTGAAGCTTTCTTT.

This rearrangement joins TRBV12-3 or TRBV12-4 to TRBJ1-1, with D unclear. The CDR3 length is 13 residues. The germline V and J ends were trimmed by 1 base and 4 bases, with 7 bases remaining between them. CDR3 coding DNA: TGTGCCAGCAGTTTAGAGGCCAGCACTGAAGCTTTCTTT. It translates to CASSLEASTEAFF.

The CDR3 reads CASSSRGMVTQYF. The CDR3 DNA is TGTGCCAGCAGCTCCAGGGGGATGGTGACCCAGTACTTC. V is TRBV5-6 and J is TRBJ2-5; 7 positions match TRBD1. Germline V CDR1 and CDR2: SGHDT, YYEEEE. The CDR3 is 13 amino acids. J was trimmed by 7 bases and V by 3 bases; bases with no gene match: 6.

The chain joins TRBV14 to TRBJ2-3, with TRBD2 matching over 9 bases. V was clipped by 7 bases and J by 1 base; unmatched bases: 9. CDR3 length: 16 residues. Per the germline V gene, CDR1 is SGHDN and CDR2 is FVKESK. The CDR3, as DNA: TGTGCCAGCAACCCTGGCGGGGGGGCCGGCACAGATACGCAGTATTTT. Protein product: CASNPGGGAGTDTQYF.

The chain recombines TRBV15 with TRBJ2-7; 8 nucleotides align to TRBD2. The V gene's germline CDR1 is LNHNV and CDR2 YYDKDF (reference sequence). The CDR3 totals 13 residues. V gave up 0 bases and J gave up 6 bases; unmatched junction bases: 1. Here the CDR3 DNA reads TGTGCCACCAGCAGAGATGCGGGGGGCGAGCAGTACTTC. This codes for CATSRDAGGEQYF. Based on the CDR3 plus reference TRBV15 and TRBJ2-7, the full variable domain is DAMVIQNPRYQVTQFGKPVTLSCSQTLNHNVMYWYQQKSSQAPKLLFHYYDKDFNNEADTPDNFQSRRPNTSFCFLDIRSPGLGDTAMYLCATSRDAGGEQYFGPGTRLTVT.

The chain links TRBV6-5 to TRBJ2-3, with TRBD2 matching 7 bases. Unmatched junction bases numbered 4, after V lost 2 bases and J lost 8 bases. The CDR3 is 13 residues long. Germline CDR1 reads MNHEY; CDR2 reads SVGAGI. The CDR3 sequence is CASSYAGVGTQYF. CDR3 in DNA: TGTGCCAGCAGTTACGCGGGGGTCGGTACGCAGTATTTT.

CDR3 sequence (DNA): TGTGCCAGCAGTTACATAGGCGGGACAGTCAAAAGCTACACCTTC. This encodes CASSYIGGTVKSYTF. The chain links TRBV6-5 to TRBJ1-2; TRBD1 matches at 7 bases. V was pared by 2 bases and J by 9 bases, with 12 bases of the junction left unmatched. This CDR3 has 15 residues. Germline V lookup: CDR1 MNHEY, CDR2 SVGAGI.

The chain employs TRBV19 and TRBJ1-5; 7 nucleotides line up with TRBD1. Germline lookup yields CDR1 LNHDA and CDR2 SQIVND (reference sequence). The CDR3 has 14 residues. Germline trimming cut 9 bases from V and 7 bases from J; bases unmatched to any gene: 12. The CDR3 bases are TGTGCCAGCGGCATTGACAGGGTGAAACAGCCCCAGCATTTT. It specifies CASGIDRVKQPQHF.

In the case of this clone: Other nucleotide sequences in the sample specify the same CDR3. The rearrangement links TRBV4-1 to TRBJ1-4; tentatively, D is TRBD1 (6 bases). Trimming stripped 3 bases from V and 13 bases from J, with 18 bases between. The CDR3 has 14 amino acids. Germline assignment: CDR1 MGHRA and CDR2 YSYEKL. DNA of the CDR3: TGCGCCAGCAGCCAGGGTCCGGAGGGCAGGGGACTGTTTTTT. Protein sequence: CASSQGPEGRGLFF.

The rearrangement links TRBV6-5 to TRBJ1-4, with 9 bases matching TRBD1. This CDR3 is 16 amino acids long. Losses at the gene ends were 0 bases for V and 10 bases for J; bases not matched to a gene: 9. CDR1 is MNHEY and CDR2 is SVGAGI in the germline V gene. The CDR3 DNA is TGTGCCAGCAGTTACTCGGCCGGACAGGGGTTAAGAAAACTGTTTTTT. Residues: CASSYSAGQGLRKLFF.

The chain employs TRBV5-5 and TRBJ2-5, with 8 positions matching TRBD1. Germline V gene data show CDR1 as SGHKS and CDR2 as YYEKEE (reference sequence). J was trimmed by 1 base and V by 4 bases; bases with no gene match: 6. The length of the CDR3 is 15 residues. The CDR3 coding sequence is TGTGCCAGCAGCCCCTACGGACAGGGCCAAGAGACCCAGTACTTC. This codes for CASSPYGQGQETQYF.